This T cell receptor (beta chain) was captured by sequencing in a study of glioma-infiltrating T cells after dendritic cell vaccination. In the study overall: Between about 2002 and 2012, patients got autologous tumor lysate-pulsed dendritic cell vaccines.

Amplification used 60 V beta primers and 13 J beta primers. Sequencing was performed with immunoSEQ multiplex PCR; in TCRdb, only in-frame clones are kept and a portion is missing. The sample contains 55,000 to 75,000 clones, about four fifths of which appear only once. Germline-derived CDR1 and CDR2 are LNHDA and SQIVND (reference sequence). Germline trimming cut 6 bases from V and 0 bases from J; bases unmatched to any gene: 8. The CDR3 loop spans 16 amino acids. Stated time point: after dendritic cell vaccination, including at tumor progression/relapse. Before vaccination, two weeks after the third vaccination, and at progression, PBMC were collected.

The chain recombines TRBV19 with TRBJ2-1; 7 nucleotides match TRBD2. The source of this sequence is a human donor with glioblastoma. Sequenced material: blood, taken after dendritic cell vaccination. CDR3 nucleotides: TGTGCCAGTAGACGCCAGCGGGGTAACTCCTACAATGAGCAGTTCTTC. Residues: CASRRQRGNSYNEQFF. The full variable domain, with the rest looked up from reference TRBV19 and TRBJ2-1, is DGGITQSPKYLFRKEGQNVTLSCEQNLNHDAMYWYRQDPGQGLRLIYYSQIVNDFQKGDIAEGYSVSREKKESFPLTVTSAQKNPTAFYLCASRRQRGNSYNEQFFGPGTRLTVL.